This T cell receptor (beta chain) is drawn from a study of CD8 T cells in Susac syndrome. In the study overall: At blood draw, Susac syndrome patients were therapy-naive, on corticosteroids, or on intravenous immunoglobulin alone.

TEMRA cells were FACS-enriched and CD8+ and CD4+ T cells negatively isolated. The RNA, about 0.45 to 1 ug, was put through reverse transcription using random hexamers. In TCRdb, the immunoSEQ multiplex PCR reads were re-called with MiXCR into one record per CDR3 protein. This sample has more than 100,000 distinct CDR3 sequences, with just over 95% found just once. The V gene lost 1 base and the J gene lost 5 bases, with 15 bases spanning the gap. Germline V gene lookup returns CDR1 SQVTM and CDR2 ANQGSEA. The CDR3 runs to 14 residues. Sequences were obtained from CD4+ T cells from PBMCs. The clonotype comes from a human donor with Susac syndrome. The rearrangement uses TRBV29-1 and TRBJ2-7, with D perhaps TRBD2 (6 bases). This chain's CDR3 is CSVEGPNGRNEQYF. CDR3 coding DNA: TGCAGCGTTGAAGGTCCTAACGGGAGAAACGAGCAGTACTTC.